A few counts support the clone carrying this T cell receptor (beta chain). Authors' methods: Scientists estimated how many nucleated cells there were by amplifying reference gene primers. The data were produced by immunoSEQ multiplex PCR, yet TCRdb's version contains in-frame clones alone and is incomplete. V and J calls and clone size are given by that table; D and trimming were obtained from the DNA. The sample shows roughly 100,000 clones, about 87% of them seen only once. The data are from a study of blood T cell repertoires in COVID-19. Study as a whole: Some COVID-19 samples were acute and others convalescent; all came from the United States, Italy and Spain. Sample material is recorded as cDNA or gDNA derived from T cells, B-cell-depleted T cells, or PBMCs.

The sequencing input was peripheral blood. This clonotype originated in a man aged 50 to 60 with active or convalescent COVID-19.

CDR3 coding DNA: TGTGCCAGCAACCCGGGACAGGGGAACACCGGGGAGCTGTTTTTT. This codes for CASNPGQGNTGELFF. This chain connects TRBV6-5 to TRBJ2-2, with 9 nucleotides matching TRBD1. CDR1 and CDR2 (germline): MNHEY, SVGAGI. The CDR3 spans 15 residues. Unmatched junction bases numbered 4, after V lost 7 bases and J lost 1 base.